The entry that follows covers one T cell receptor (beta chain) sequence. The donors were part of the 120-subject validation cohort, which stood apart from the approximately 630-subject first cohort. The data belong to a study of cytomegalovirus exposure and HLA in healthy donors. Sequencing used immunoSEQ multiplex PCR; TCRdb keeps in-frame clones, though not all of them. The repertoire has 200,000 or so clones, 75% to 95% of them found once; the top ten carry more than 1%. CDR1 MGHRA and CDR2 YSYEKL come from the germline V gene. Trimming took 1 base from V and 9 from J, leaving 10 bases between them. The CDR3 runs 13 residues.

The chain carries TRBV4-1 and TRBJ1-5, with D unresolved. The sample consisted of PBMCs. The receptor comes from a woman aged 18-35 years in good health and CMV-seronegative. The CDR3 DNA sequence: TGCGCCAGCAGCCAAGTACTCGGGAGGCCCCAGCATTTT. Residues: CASSQVLGRPQHF.